Listed below are T cell receptor beta chains from one sample, sequenced in a study of T cells in Graves' hyperthyroidism and ophthalmopathy. TCRdb re-derived calls from the multiplex PCR reads in MiXCR, one entry per CDR3 protein. The data hold around 190,000 distinct CDR3 sequences, with about a sixth observed a single time. The material sequenced was blood. The receptors here all came from a woman aged 50 to 60 with Graves' hyperthyroidism. Both conserved end residues are part of each CDR3. A D gene is named only where the DNA matches it firmly. Clone sizes are given selectively: once, few, many, or a class where the clone is expanded.

few,TRBV19,-,TRBJ1-5,CASRRGDYSNQPQHF,TGTGCCAGTAGAAGAGGGGACTATAGCAATCAGCCCCAGCATTTT
many,TRBV12-3/TRBV12-4,-,TRBJ2-2,CASSLDLVTENTGELFF,TGTGCCAGCAGTTTGGACCTCGTGACAGAAAACACCGGGGAGCTGTTTTTT
few,TRBV4-3,-,TRBJ2-7,CASSQTRLGYEQYF,TGCGCCAGCAGCCAAACGAGGTTAGGTTACGAGCAGTACTTC
many,TRBV7-2,TRBD1,TRBJ2-4,CASSPRQGVAKNIQYF,TGTGCCAGCAGCCCCCGACAGGGTGTAGCCAAAAACATTCAGTACTTC
many,TRBV7-9,-,TRBJ2-7,CASSWDTSYEQYF,TGTGCCAGCAGCTGGGACACATCCTACGAGCAGTACTTC
-,TRBV4-1,-,TRBJ2-7,CASSQARVGNSYEQYF,TGCGCCAGCAGCCAAGCCCGGGTCGGGAACTCCTACGAGCAGTACTTC
many,TRBV7-2,-,TRBJ1-2,CASSLDPGRDYTF,TGTGCCAGCAGCTTAGATCCAGGGAGGGACTACACCTTC
-,TRBV28,TRBD2,TRBJ2-7,CASSLKSGLAGLLVYEQYF,TGTGCCAGCAGTTTAAAAAGTGGACTAGCGGGTCTCCTGGTCTACGAGCAGTACTTC
few,TRBV18,-,TRBJ1-4,CASSGQQGWDEKLFF,TGTGCCAGCTCGGGACAACAGGGATGGGATGAAAAACTGTTTTTT
many,TRBV11-1,-,TRBJ2-1,CASSPGIEQFF,TGTGCCAGCAGCCCAGGGATTGAGCAGTTCTTC
few,TRBV5-1,-,TRBJ1-4,CASRLKVDRGTNEKLFF,TGCGCCAGCCGGTTGAAGGTGGACCGAGGGACTAATGAAAAACTGTTTTTT
many,TRBV25-1,-,TRBJ1-5,CASSENTAGQWQPQHF,TGTGCCAGCAGTGAAAACACGGCAGGGCAATGGCAGCCCCAGCATTTT
many,TRBV28,-,TRBJ1-1,CASTLNTEAFF,TGTGCCAGCACTCTGAACACTGAAGCTTTCTTT
few,TRBV4-1,TRBD1,TRBJ1-6,CASSQAPRGRQGGSPLHF,TGCGCCAGCAGCCAAGCTCCGAGGGGCAGACAGGGAGGATCACCCCTCCACTTT
many,TRBV27,-,TRBJ1-6,CASSPGTRNNSPLHF,TGTGCCAGCAGTCCCGGGACAAGGAATAATTCACCCCTCCACTTT
many,TRBV2,-,TRBJ2-1,CASSPTWRNEQFF,TGTGCCAGCAGTCCAACCTGGCGCAATGAGCAGTTCTTC
many,TRBV19,-,TRBJ1-5,CASSMAGDAVPQHF,TGTGCCAGTAGTATGGCGGGGGACGCCGTGCCCCAGCATTTT
many,TRBV6-1,TRBD1,TRBJ1-6,CASSPDRGTFYNSPLHF,TGTGCCAGCAGCCCCGACAGGGGAACTTTCTATAATTCACCCCTCCACTTT
many,TRBV11-1,TRBD1,TRBJ1-1,CASSLSPTGTTEAFF,TGTGCCAGCAGCTTATCGCCGACAGGGACCACTGAAGCTTTCTTT
many,TRBV5-6,TRBD1,TRBJ1-5,CASSRGTGPQPQHF,TGTGCCAGCAGCCGCGGGACAGGTCCTCAGCCCCAGCATTTT
many,TRBV7-9,-,TRBJ1-6,CASSSTGSRNSPLHF,TGTGCCAGCAGCTCCACAGGGTCCCGTAATTCACCCCTCCACTTT
-,TRBV5-1,-,TRBJ2-1,CASLRDSTLSYNEQFF,TGCGCCAGCCTGCGGGATAGCACTCTTTCCTACAATGAGCAGTTCTTC
many,TRBV15,-,TRBJ2-3,CATSPTGDFTDTQYF,TGTGCCACCAGCCCCACGGGGGATTTCACAGATACGCAGTATTTT
-,TRBV5-4,TRBD1,TRBJ1-4,CASGRQGGTNEKLFF,TGTGCCAGCGGAAGACAGGGGGGAACTAATGAAAAACTGTTTTTT
many,TRBV6-6,TRBD1,TRBJ1-2,CASSYGTGAGYGYTF,TGTGCCAGCAGTTACGGGACAGGGGCAGGTTATGGCTACACCTTC
few,TRBV18,-,TRBJ1-1,CASSLAAGKGLGTEAFF,TGTGCCAGCTCACTTGCCGCAGGGAAAGGGTTGGGCACTGAAGCTTTCTTT
-,TRBV4-3,-,TRBJ2-7,CASSVTPRGGSYEQYF,TGCGCCAGCAGCGTGACTCCCCGAGGCGGGTCCTACGAGCAGTACTTC
many,TRBV19,-,TRBJ2-4,CATHESTGRVGGIQYF,TGTGCCACTCATGAGTCGACAGGGAGGGTCGGTGGCATTCAGTACTTC
many,TRBV28,TRBD1,TRBJ2-5,CASSHSGTGGQTQYF,TGTGCCAGCAGTCATTCCGGGACAGGGGGCCAGACCCAGTACTTC
many,TRBV2,-,TRBJ2-7,CASSRTGLPGNEQYF,TGTGCCAGCAGCCGAACGGGACTTCCCGGGAACGAGCAGTACTTC
-,TRBV28,-,TRBJ2-3,CASSELGEWPDTQYF,TGTGCCAGCAGCGAGCTGGGGGAGTGGCCAGATACGCAGTATTTT
many,TRBV6-5,-,TRBJ1-2,CASSYSSRVYGYTF,TGTGCCAGCAGTTACTCGAGCAGGGTGTACGGCTACACCTTC
many,TRBV5-5,-,TRBJ1-2,CASSLVYSDYGYTF,TGTGCCAGCAGCTTGGTCTACAGCGATTATGGCTACACCTTC